The present entry profiles one T cell receptor (beta chain) with its context. The data are from a study of blood T cell repertoires in COVID-19. Profiling relied on immunoSEQ multiplex PCR, and the TCRdb table lists in-frame clones only, not all of them. Of fewer than 60,000 clones in the sample, about 83% are singletons; the top ten hold under 7.5%. Sequencing was carried out using peripheral blood. This sequence originates from a woman in her sixties with COVID-19, enrolled during active disease.

The CDR3 nucleotides are TGTGCCAGCAAACCGGGACAGGAGTCACCCGAAGCTTTCTTT. Its translation: CASKPGQESPEAFF. The chain has TRBV2 and TRBJ1-1, with 8 bases fitting TRBD1. The V and J ends lost 7 bases and 8 bases, in that order; junction bases with no gene match: 12. CDR1 and CDR2 from the germline V gene are SNHLY and FYNNEI. This CDR3 has 14 residues.